Presented here are 28 T cell receptor beta chains from one specimen sequenced in a study of cytomegalovirus exposure and HLA in healthy donors (dated by TCRdb to 2016 to 2017). The method was the immunoSEQ multiplex PCR assay. A mixture of 60 forward primers for TCR Vbeta segments and 13 reverse primers for TCR Jbeta segments was used in the multiplex PCR. In its TCRdb copy, this immuneACCESS table keeps in-frame sequences only and misses some clones. Where compared with another copy, unresolved V genes explain less than half of these, and the others have no known cause. This sample gives around 150,000 clones in total; around 68% of them show up just once. Clones ranked in the top ten supply about 1.3% of the sample. The specimen sequenced was PBMCs. Receptors were obtained from a man aged 50 to 60 in good health and CMV-seronegative.

CDR3 DNA: TGCAGTGCCATGGGGGGGGACACCATATATTTT. Amino acids: CSAMGGDTIYF. The V gene is TRBV20-1, the J gene TRBJ1-3; D perhaps matches TRBD1 (5 bases). The V gene's germline CDR1 is DFQATT and CDR2 SNEGSKA (reference sequence). The CDR3 contains 11 residues. V was clipped by 6 bases and J by 8 bases, with 11 bases between them.

This sequence joins TRBV6-1 and TRBJ2-7; D may be TRBD1 (5 bases). The CDR3 loop spans 15 amino acids. Germline loops: CDR1 MNHNS, CDR2 SASEGT. The V end lost 5 bases, the J end lost 2 bases, and 16 bases lay between the germline ends. CDR3 bases: TGTGCCAGCAGTACCTCTTGGGGCACAACCTACGAGCAGTACTTC. Translation: CASSTSWGTTYEQYF.

The chain is built from TRBV13 and TRBJ2-3, with D maybe TRBD1 (7 bases). Trimming removed 5 bases at V and 2 bases at J, with 17 bases between. The CDR3 consists of 16 residues. Per the germline V gene, CDR1 is PRHDT and CDR2 is FYEKMQ (reference sequence). CDR3 protein: CASSRRQGGPTDTQYF. The DNA for the CDR3 is TGTGCCAGCAGCCGCCGACAGGGAGGTCCCACAGATACGCAGTATTTT.

The chain couples TRBV19 to TRBJ1-1, with 8 positions matching TRBD1. Germline loops: CDR1 LNHDA, CDR2 SQIVND (reference sequence). The CDR3 has 17 residues. The ends lost 6 bases at V and 3 bases at J; junction bases unmatched: 15. The CDR3 DNA follows: TGTGCCAGTAGGGAGGGGCAGGGGGCCTCCATCTACACTGAAGCTTTCTTT. Residues: CASREGQGASIYTEAFF.

This clone was seen more than once but under ten times. The chain links TRBV5-1 to TRBJ2-5, with TRBD1 as a possible D gene (6 bases). CDR3 size: 15 residues. Trimming shortened V by 4 bases and J by 4 bases, and 17 bases separated the two germline ends. Germline V gives CDR1 SGHRS, CDR2 YFSETQ. The chain's CDR3 is CASSGPLGQRETQYF. The CDR3 bases are TGCGCCAGCAGCGGGCCCTTAGGACAGAGAGAGACCCAGTACTTC.

In DNA, the CDR3 is TGTGCCAGCAGAGGAGGGTGGGGGAACACTGAAGCTTTCTTT. Translating it yields CASRGGWGNTEAFF. V usage is TRBV28 and J usage is TRBJ1-1; D unresolved. The germline V gene encodes CDR1 MDHEN and CDR2 SYDVKM. Trimming took off 6 bases at V and 1 base at J, with 12 bases between the two ends. CDR3 length equals 14 residues.

This clone was seen more than once but under ten times. The chain carries TRBV28 and TRBJ2-2; D perhaps matches TRBD2 (5 bases). Per germline, CDR1 MDHEN and CDR2 SYDVKM. This CDR3 contains 14 residues. The ends were cut back, 8 bases at V and 4 bases at J, with 14 bases in the middle. In DNA, the CDR3 is TGTGCCAGCGTCTTCACCCGGGGCACCGGGGAGCTGTTTTTT. As protein: CASVFTRGTGELFF. The full variable domain, rest sourced from reference TRBV28 and TRBJ2-2, is DVKVTQSSRYLVKRTGEKVFLECVQDMDHENMFWYRQDPGLGLRLIYFSYDVKMKEKGDIPEGYSVSREKKERFSLILESASTNQTSMYLCASVFTRGTGELFFGEGSRLTVL.

The chain carries TRBV5-6 and TRBJ2-5; TRBD1 aligns across 9 bases. The germline V gene has CDR1 SGHDT and CDR2 YYEEEE. This CDR3 region has 15 residues. The V and J ends lost 4 bases and 5 bases, in that order; junction bases with no gene match: 9. The CDR3 spells CASSHRQGEWETQYF. Here the CDR3 DNA reads TGTGCCAGCAGCCATAGACAGGGGGAATGGGAGACCCAGTACTTC.

In DNA, the CDR3 is TGTGCCATCAAGGGACAGAACTCCTACGAGCAGTACTTC. Translation gives CAIKGQNSYEQYF. V and J are TRBV10-3 and TRBJ2-7, with 7 nucleotides matching TRBD1. Looked up from germline, CDR1 is ENHRY and CDR2 is SYGVKD. The CDR3 consists of 13 residues. With V trimmed by 7 bases and J by 0 bases, 3 bases remained unmatched.

This clone appeared a few times. The chain is built from TRBV7-2 and TRBJ2-6, with TRBD1 identical over 11 bases. Germline V gives CDR1 SGHTA, CDR2 FQGNSA. The CDR3 extends over 17 amino acids. The ends lost 5 bases at V and 2 bases at J; junction bases unmatched: 5. The CDR3 nucleotides are TGTGCCAGCAGCGCCGGGACAGGGGGGACTGGGGCCAACGTCCTGACTTTC. Translation gives CASSAGTGGTGANVLTF.

The J gene is TRBJ2-6, the V gene TRBV7-3, with TRBD1 as a possible D gene (6 bases). Trimming left V 5 bases short and J 4 bases short, with 9 bases between. The germline gives CDR1 SGHTA, CDR2 FQGTGA. This CDR3 is built from 14 residues. CDR3: CASSGGSGANVLTF. The DNA for the CDR3 is TGTGCCAGCAGCGGGGGCTCCGGGGCCAACGTCCTGACTTTC.

This chain joins TRBV30 and TRBJ2-7; possible D gene TRBD2, 6 bases. The CDR3 totals 18 residues. In germline, CDR1 is GTSNPN, CDR2 SVGIG (reference sequence). V shed 2 bases and J shed 2 bases, with 25 bases lying between them. CDR3 DNA: TGTGCCTGGAGTCCCCGGCTCCCGGGAGCCAGGGTACCCTACGAGCAGTACTTC. It is translated as CAWSPRLPGARVPYEQYF. Drawing the rest from reference TRBV30 and TRBJ2-7, the complete variable domain is SQTIHQWPATLVQPVGSPLSLECTVEGTSNPNLYWYRQAAGRGLQLLFYSVGIGQISSEVPQNLSASRPQDRQFILSSKKLLLSDSGFYLCAWSPRLPGARVPYEQYFGPGTRLTVT.

This clone was seen only once. The rearrangement joins TRBV5-6 to TRBJ2-1; TRBD2 matches at 10 bases. V gave up 4 bases and J gave up 1 base; unmatched junction bases: 11. CDR3 length: 18 residues. Germline CDR1 and CDR2: SGHDT and YYEEEE. CDR3 protein: CASSLWSLLAGSYNEQFF. The CDR3 DNA is TGTGCCAGCAGCCTCTGGAGTCTACTAGCGGGATCCTACAATGAGCAGTTCTTC.

The chain carries TRBV7-8 and TRBJ2-7, with TRBD1 matching over 7 bases. The CDR3 consists of 14 residues. Germline trimming cut 5 bases from V and 2 bases from J; bases unmatched to any gene: 6. Germline lookup yields CDR1 SGHVS and CDR2 FQNEAQ. The CDR3 spells CASSLNRGPYEQYF. In nucleotides, the CDR3 is TGTGCCAGCAGCCTTAACAGGGGACCCTACGAGCAGTACTTC.

The genes are TRBV11-3 and TRBJ2-1; D possibly corresponds to TRBD1 (6 bases). V gave up 5 bases and J gave up 8 bases, with 10 bases separating them. This CDR3 contains 12 residues. Germline V lookup: CDR1 SGHNT, CDR2 YENEEA. CDR3 coding DNA: TGTGCCAGCAGCCCCTCAGGGGATGAGCAGTTCTTC. It encodes CASSPSGDEQFF. Full variable domain (rest looked up from reference TRBV11-3 and TRBJ2-1): EAGVVQSPRYKIIEKKQPVAFWCNPISGHNTLYWYLQNLGQGPELLIRYENEEAVDDSQLPKDRFSAERLKGVDSTLKIQPAELGDSAVYLCASSPSGDEQFFGPGTRLTVL.

The V call is TRBV19, the J call TRBJ2-3; 7 positions agree with TRBD2. Germline lookup yields CDR1 LNHDA and CDR2 SQIVND (reference sequence). J lost 0 bases, V lost 5 bases, and 8 bases had no gene match. The CDR3 runs to 16 residues. The CDR3 reads CASSSAPGLSTDTQYF. CDR3 DNA sequence: TGTGCCAGTAGTTCTGCCCCGGGACTAAGCACAGATACGCAGTATTTT. Drawing the rest from reference TRBV19 and TRBJ2-3, the complete variable domain is DGGITQSPKYLFRKEGQNVTLSCEQNLNHDAMYWYRQDPGQGLRLIYYSQIVNDFQKGDIAEGYSVSREKKESFPLTVTSAQKNPTAFYLCASSSAPGLSTDTQYFGPGTRLTVL.

The V call is TRBV19, the J call TRBJ1-2; TRBD1 matches 10 bases. Trimming at V came to 5 bases and at J to 5 bases, leaving 5 bases not matched to a gene. This CDR3 is built from 14 residues. CDR1 is LNHDA and CDR2 is SQIVND in the germline V gene (reference sequence). CDR3 sequence: CASSSGQGFYGYTF. The CDR3 DNA reads as TGTGCCAGTAGTTCGGGACAGGGGTTTTATGGCTACACCTTC. The variable domain in full, completed from reference TRBV19 and TRBJ1-2, reads DGGITQSPKYLFRKEGQNVTLSCEQNLNHDAMYWYRQDPGQGLRLIYYSQIVNDFQKGDIAEGYSVSREKKESFPLTVTSAQKNPTAFYLCASSSGQGFYGYTFGSGTRLTVV.

The V call is TRBV19, the J call TRBJ2-2; D gene ambiguous. CDR3 length: 14 residues. Trimming removed 0 bases at V and 4 bases at J, with 6 bases between. The germline V gene has CDR1 LNHDA and CDR2 SQIVND (reference sequence). CDR3 nucleotides: TGTGCCAGTAGTATAGAACGGGTCACCGGGGAGCTGTTTTTT. Protein: CASSIERVTGELFF.

The chain employs TRBV4-1 and TRBJ1-6; 10 positions agree with TRBD1. V shed 4 bases, J shed 8 bases, and the junction held 8 bases outside the gene matches. Germline V lookup: CDR1 MGHRA, CDR2 YSYEKL. The length of the CDR3 is 16 residues. For the CDR3, the DNA is TGCGCCAGCAGCCGGGGACAGGGGTTCTTGGATTCACCCCTCCACTTT. The encoded protein is CASSRGQGFLDSPLHF.

The rearrangement uses TRBV2 and TRBJ2-3; tentatively, D is TRBD1 (5 bases). V lost 2 bases to trimming and J lost 7 bases, with 10 bases between them. Per the germline V gene, CDR1 is SNHLY and CDR2 is FYNNEI. CDR3 length equals 13 residues. The CDR3 loop is CASSETQGNTQYF. The CDR3 DNA reads as TGTGCCAGCAGTGAAACCCAGGGAAATACGCAGTATTTT.

This sequence joins TRBV19 and TRBJ2-5, with TRBD2 matching over 9 bases. The CDR3 totals 14 residues. V dropped 6 bases and J dropped 5; count of bases not matched to a gene: 7. Germline assignment: CDR1 LNHDA and CDR2 SQIVND (reference sequence). The CDR3 DNA sequence: TGTGCCAGTAGGGTTAGCGGGGGTAGGGAGACCCAGTACTTC. Translation: CASRVSGGRETQYF.

V is TRBV2 and J is TRBJ1-1, with 11 bases lining up with TRBD1. From germline, CDR1 is SNHLY and CDR2 FYNNEI. The J segment lost 5 bases and the V segment lost 9 bases, leaving 8 bases of the junction unmatched. CDR3 length equals 14 residues. The DNA of the CDR3 is TGTGCCAGTATTACCGGGACAGGGGGAACTGAAGCTTTCTTT. It yields the protein CASITGTGGTEAFF.

Only a few counts were recorded for this clone. The chain links TRBV7-2 to TRBJ1-2; D is unresolved. Trimming pared 5 bases from V and 4 bases from J, leaving 17 bases between. The CDR3 spans 15 residues. Germline V gene lookup returns CDR1 SGHTA and CDR2 FQGNSA. CDR3 amino acids: CASSPRDITIYGYTF. DNA of the CDR3: TGTGCCAGCAGCCCACGCGACATTACGATCTATGGCTACACCTTC.

The V and J genes are TRBV19 and TRBJ2-3; TRBD2 matches 8 bases. Germline trimming cut 8 bases from V and 0 bases from J; bases unmatched to any gene: 4. The CDR3 contains 14 residues. Germline V gene data show CDR1 as LNHDA and CDR2 as SQIVND (reference sequence). CDR3 protein: CASGAGASTDTQYF. For the CDR3, the DNA is TGTGCCAGTGGAGCGGGGGCAAGCACAGATACGCAGTATTTT. Supplemented by reference TRBV19 and TRBJ2-3, the full variable domain reads DGGITQSPKYLFRKEGQNVTLSCEQNLNHDAMYWYRQDPGQGLRLIYYSQIVNDFQKGDIAEGYSVSREKKESFPLTVTSAQKNPTAFYLCASGAGASTDTQYFGPGTRLTVL.

The chain combines TRBV28 with TRBJ1-3; D ambiguous. This CDR3 region has 17 residues. Germline lookup yields CDR1 MDHEN and CDR2 SYDVKM. V was trimmed by 6 bases and J by 2 bases, leaving 20 bases between them. CDR3 region: CASSLISLRTAGNTIYF. DNA for the CDR3: TGTGCCAGCAGCCTAATTTCACTAAGGACTGCTGGAAACACCATATATTTT.

The chain couples TRBV7-9 to TRBJ1-1, with 8 bases lining up with TRBD1. The germline V gene has CDR1 SEHNR and CDR2 FQNEAQ (reference sequence). With V trimmed by 6 bases and J by 0 bases, 18 bases remained unmatched. CDR3 length equals 19 residues. The CDR3 DNA sequence: TGTGCCAGCAGGCGTGGCATGTTTCAGGGGGCGACGATGAACACTGAAGCTTTCTTT. Its translation: CASRRGMFQGATMNTEAFF.

The chain joins TRBV4-1 to TRBJ2-2; 15 bases line up with TRBD2. V was pared by 3 bases and J by 2 bases, with 10 bases of the junction left unmatched. Germline V CDR1 and CDR2: MGHRA, YSYEKL. The CDR3 is made up of 20 amino acids. The CDR3 sequence: CASSHPSGLAGGRNTGELFF. DNA of the CDR3: TGCGCCAGCAGCCACCCTAGCGGACTAGCGGGGGGGCGTAACACCGGGGAGCTGTTTTTT.

This clone was recorded once. The J gene is TRBJ2-2, the V gene TRBV7-6; tentatively, D is TRBD1 (6 bases). This CDR3 region has 13 residues. Trimming left V 5 bases short and J 7 bases short, with 11 bases between. Germline V gene lookup returns CDR1 SGHVS and CDR2 FNYEAQ. The CDR3 DNA is TGTGCCAGCAGCCAGGGGTCGGGCGGGGAGCTGTTTTTT. Its protein is CASSQGSGGELFF.